Presented here are 24 T cell receptor beta chains from one specimen sequenced in a study of T cells after yellow fever vaccination. TCRdb re-analysed the 5' RACE reads in MiXCR, keeping a single row per CDR3 protein. The sample records 300,000 to 350,000 distinct CDR3 sequences, approximately 4.3% being singletons. This specimen was PBMCs, taken 15 days after the yellow fever booster vaccination. The receptors come from a man younger than 30 who received the YFV17D yellow fever vaccine.

In its sample, this clonotype was seen a few times. This rearrangement joins TRBV3-1 to TRBJ2-7; no reliable D call. The CDR3 contains 12 residues. Germline CDR1 and CDR2: LGHDT and YNNKEL (reference sequence). Trimming stripped 0 bases from V and 6 bases from J, with 6 bases between. DNA for the CDR3: TGTGCCAGCAGCCAAGAGTCTCGCGAGCAGTACTTC. This codes for CASSQESREQYF.

This clonotype was recorded a few times. The chain employs TRBV7-9 and TRBJ1-1; D is undetermined. CDR1 and CDR2 (germline): SEHNR, FQNEAQ (reference sequence). V was pared by 1 base and J by 0 bases, with 21 bases between. This CDR3 is built from 19 residues. The CDR3 sequence is CASSLGRERRPGMNTEAFF. CDR3 sequence (DNA): TGTGCCAGCAGCTTAGGAAGGGAGCGGCGGCCTGGTATGAACACTGAAGCTTTCTTT.

This clonotype was picked up a small number of times. V usage is TRBV5-1 and J usage is TRBJ2-5; D perhaps matches TRBD1 (5 bases). V lost 2 bases, J lost 5 bases, and 13 bases lay in between. The germline V gene encodes CDR1 SGHRS and CDR2 YFSETQ. This CDR3 is 14 amino acids long. The CDR3 reads CASSFQGKEETQYF. The CDR3 region has the DNA TGCGCCAGCAGCTTCCAGGGTAAAGAGGAGACCCAGTACTTC. Drawing the rest from reference TRBV5-1 and TRBJ2-5, the complete variable domain is KAGVTQTPRYLIKTRGQQVTLSCSPISGHRSVSWYQQTPGQGLQFLFEYFSETQRNKGNFPGRFSGRQFSNSRSEMNVSTLELGDSALYLCASSFQGKEETQYFGPGTRLLVL.

This chain links TRBV7-9 with TRBJ1-5; D is ambiguous. The CDR3 contains 14 residues. Germline V gene sequence: CDR1 SEHNR, CDR2 FQNEAQ (reference sequence). Trimming cost V 7 bases and J 6 bases, with 16 bases left between them. The CDR3 nucleotides are TGTGCCAGCACTACATCCGGGTACGGTCAGCCCCAGCATTTT. Translating it yields CASTTSGYGQPQHF.

This chain uses TRBV4-1 with TRBJ2-1; 7 bases map to TRBD2. This CDR3 is built from 15 residues. Trimming took 0 bases from V and 5 from J; bases not matched to a gene: 4. Germline V lookup: CDR1 MGHRA, CDR2 YSYEKL. CDR3 coding DNA: TGCGCCAGCAGCCAAGATCGGGGGACTAACAATGAGCAGTTCTTC. It yields the protein CASSQDRGTNNEQFF.

This clonotype was observed at least ten times. The CDR3 reads CASSFVGAGDNEQFF. The DNA for the CDR3 is TGTGCCAGCAGCTTTGTGGGGGCCGGGGACAATGAGCAGTTCTTC. The genes are TRBV7-9 and TRBJ2-1; D perhaps matches TRBD1 (6 bases). V lost 3 bases to trimming and J lost 5 bases, with 14 bases between them. Germline V gives CDR1 SEHNR, CDR2 FQNEAQ (reference sequence). The CDR3 is 15 residues long.

In its sample, this clonotype was seen many times. The chain combines TRBV13 with TRBJ2-3; 12 bases map to TRBD2. J lost 7 bases, V lost 6 bases, and 5 bases had no gene match. The CDR3 covers 14 residues. Germline-derived CDR1 and CDR2 are PRHDT and FYEKMQ (reference sequence). Here the CDR3 reads CASRTSGGRYTQYF. CDR3 coding DNA: TGTGCCAGCAGGACTAGCGGGGGAAGATATACGCAGTATTTT.

The rearrangement joins TRBV12-3 or TRBV12-4 to TRBJ1-1; 9 bases line up with TRBD1. The CDR3 runs to 12 residues. The V and J ends lost 7 bases and 10 bases, in that order; junction bases with no gene match: 7. CDR3 in DNA: TGTGCCAGCACGGGACAGGGCTTGACAGCTTTCTTT. Translated: CASTGQGLTAFF.

This clonotype is a singleton in its sample. It may be a read error: a sequence one base away is much more abundant. CDR3 coding DNA: TGTGCCAGCATCACTTTGCGGGGGGCTGATGCTTTCTTT. It encodes CASITLRGADAFF. J is TRBJ1-1 and V is TRBV7-9, with D maybe TRBD1 (6 bases). Germline-derived CDR1 and CDR2 are SEHNR and FQNEAQ (reference sequence). The CDR3 spans 13 residues. Based on the CDR3 plus reference TRBV7-9 and TRBJ1-1, the full variable domain is DTGVSQNPRHKITKRGQNVTFRCDPISEHNRLYWYRQTLGQGPEFLTYFQNEAQLEKSRLLSDRFSAERPKGSFSTLEIQRTEQGDSAMYLCASITLRGADAFFGQGTRLTVV.

This clonotype showed up just a few times. The genes are TRBV6-6 and TRBJ1-5, with D possibly TRBD1 on 5 matching bases. Trimming took 8 bases from V and 9 from J, leaving 17 bases between them. Germline CDR1 and CDR2: MNHNY and SVGAGI (reference sequence). The CDR3 loop spans 13 amino acids. CDR3: CASGTPFVGPQHF. The DNA for the CDR3 is TGTGCCAGCGGGACCCCGTTCGTGGGGCCCCAGCATTTT.

This clonotype was recorded a few times. This sequence joins TRBV11-3 and TRBJ2-1; D remains unclear. Germline V lookup: CDR1 SGHNT, CDR2 YENEEA. V was pared by 0 bases and J by 8 bases, with 17 bases between. The CDR3 spans 16 residues. CDR3 loop: CASSLDSGGQRDEQFF. DNA for the CDR3: TGTGCCAGCAGCTTAGACAGTGGTGGGCAACGGGATGAGCAGTTCTTC. Together with reference TRBV11-3 and TRBJ2-1, the CDR3 gives the full variable domain: EAGVVQSPRYKIIEKKQPVAFWCNPISGHNTLYWYLQNLGQGPELLIRYENEEAVDDSQLPKDRFSAERLKGVDSTLKIQPAELGDSAVYLCASSLDSGGQRDEQFFGPGTRLTVL.

The chain recombines TRBV20-1 with TRBJ1-2; D remains unclear. This CDR3 has 13 residues. The germline gives CDR1 DFQATT, CDR2 SNEGSKA (reference sequence). The V end lost 4 bases, the J end lost 10 bases, and 19 bases lay between the germline ends. This CDR3 is CSAITEIGSIYTF. The DNA for the CDR3 is TGCAGTGCTATTACCGAGATCGGTTCTATCTACACCTTC.

This clonotype was seen more than once but under ten times. CDR3 protein: CASSVKAGAGEQYF. CDR3 DNA: TGTGCCAGCAGCGTAAAGGCGGGGGCGGGTGAGCAGTACTTC. The chain has TRBV9 and TRBJ2-7; D is possibly TRBD2 (7 bases). Germline values: CDR1 SGDLS, CDR2 YYNGEE. The CDR3 totals 14 residues. V was trimmed by 1 base and J by 7 bases, leaving 15 bases between them.

Ten or more counts support this clonotype. V and J are TRBV4-1 and TRBJ1-1; D gene unclear. Trimming took 7 bases from V and 0 from J, leaving 15 bases between them. The CDR3 contains 15 residues. CDR1 is MGHRA and CDR2 is YSYEKL in the germline V gene. The chain's CDR3 is CASTTRLLMNTEAFF. CDR3 DNA sequence: TGCGCCAGCACCACTAGACTCCTCATGAACACTGAAGCTTTCTTT.

This clonotype showed up many times. The chain combines TRBV20-1 with TRBJ2-3; D may be TRBD2 (7 bases). From germline, CDR1 is DFQATT and CDR2 SNEGSKA (reference sequence). V gave up 1 base and J gave up 2 bases, with 13 bases separating them. The CDR3 spans 15 residues. The DNA of the CDR3 is TGCAGTGCTAGAGCGGGGGGCGGGTACACAGATACGCAGTATTTT. This encodes CSARAGGGYTDTQYF.

Notes on this clonotype: One end of the junction is discordant with germline, which a read error may explain. The chain uses TRBV5-6 and TRBJ2-1, with D perhaps being TRBD1 or TRBD2 (7 bases each). Germline V lookup: CDR1 SGHDT, CDR2 YYEEEE. The CDR3 covers 14 residues. The CDR3 DNA follows: TGTGCCGGCAGCTTCCAGGGGGGGTACAATGAGCAGTTCTTC. Translated: CAGSFQGGYNEQFF. Supplemented by reference TRBV5-6 and TRBJ2-1, the full variable domain reads DAGVTQSPTHLIKTRGQQVTLRCSPKSGHDTVSWYQQALGQGPQFIFQYYEEEERQRGNFPDRFSGHQFPNYSSELNVNALLLGDSALYLCAGSFQGGYNEQFFGPGTRLTVL.

In this sample, this clonotype turned up many times. This chain uses TRBV7-2 with TRBJ2-7; tentative D call: TRBD2 (6 bases). This CDR3 region has 14 residues. The germline V gene has CDR1 SGHTA and CDR2 FQGNSA. Trimming took off 5 bases at V and 6 bases at J, with 17 bases between the two ends. The CDR3 loop is CASSPNRGLGEQYV. In DNA form, the CDR3 reads TGTGCCAGCAGCCCTAATCGGGGGTTGGGCGAGCAGTACGTC.

This clonotype was detected many times. The rearrangement joins TRBV6-2 or TRBV6-3 to TRBJ2-5, with a tentative D call TRBD2 (5 bases). CDR1 MNHEY and CDR2 SVGEGT come from the germline V gene. V was cut by 5 bases and J by 5 bases, with 18 bases left in between. There are 15 residues in the CDR3. The CDR3 DNA reads TGTGCCAGCAGTAAATTGACTAATTTCGTCGAGACCCAGTACTTC. It codes for CASSKLTNFVETQYF.

The chain links TRBV7-2 to TRBJ2-3; 7 nucleotides align to TRBD1. The CDR3 runs to 13 residues. From germline, CDR1 is SGHTA and CDR2 FQGNSA. With 7 bases clipped from V and 4 bases from J, the junction kept 5 bases outside the gene matches. CDR3 nucleotides: TGTGCCAGCACTAGACAGGGCCCAGATACGCAGTATTTT. It encodes CASTRQGPDTQYF.

At least ten counts were recorded for this clonotype. V usage is TRBV21-1 and J usage is TRBJ1-3. TRBV21-1 is an annotated pseudogene. The length of the CDR3 is 18 residues. The CDR3 loop is CASAFLRESGPSGNTIYF. CDR3 DNA: TGTGCCAGCGCCTTCCTAAGGGAATCGGGTCCCTCTGGAAACACCATATATTTT.

This clonotype was counted at least ten times. This sequence joins TRBV6-5 and TRBJ2-5; 14 bases are shared with TRBD2. V lost 6 bases to trimming and J lost 2 bases; unmatched junction nucleotides: 11. The germline gives CDR1 MNHEY, CDR2 SVGAGI. The CDR3 loop spans 18 amino acids. The CDR3 region is CASRQGVTSGGAQETQYF. Here the CDR3 DNA reads TGTGCCAGCAGACAAGGGGTGACTAGCGGGGGGGCACAAGAGACCCAGTACTTC.

This clonotype has at least ten counts. The gene calls are TRBV7-6 and TRBJ2-3; 9 nucleotides match TRBD2. The CDR3 runs to 17 residues. V trimming: 0 bases; J trimming: 0 bases; junction bases outside the gene matches: 4. The germline V gene encodes CDR1 SGHVS and CDR2 FNYEAQ. The CDR3 coding sequence is TGTGCCAGCAGCTTAGCCCCTAGCGGGGCTAGCACAGATACGCAGTATTTT. It is translated as CASSLAPSGASTDTQYF. The full variable domain, with the rest looked up from reference TRBV7-6 and TRBJ2-3, is GAGVSQSPRYKVTKRGQDVALRCDPISGHVSLYWYRQALGQGPEFLTYFNYEAQQDKSGLPNDRFSAERPEGSISTLTIQRTEQRDSAMYRCASSLAPSGASTDTQYFGPGTRLTVL.

Many counts were recorded for this clonotype. V usage is TRBV12-3 or TRBV12-4 and J usage is TRBJ1-5, with a possible D match to TRBD1 (6 bases). The length of the CDR3 is 18 residues. Trimming stripped 4 bases from V and 6 bases from J, with 25 bases between. CDR3 nucleotides: TGTGCCAGCAGTTCTATAGAGGTATCAGGGGATTATATTCAGCCCCAGCATTTT. Residues: CASSSIEVSGDYIQPQHF.

In this sample, this clonotype turned up a few times. The CDR3, as DNA: TGTGCCAGCAGCGTAGATCCCGTGACAGGTGGAGAGACCCAGTACTTC. The encoded protein is CASSVDPVTGGETQYF. The V and J genes are TRBV9 and TRBJ2-5, with D maybe TRBD1 (6 bases). The germline V gene has CDR1 SGDLS and CDR2 YYNGEE. Trimming removed 0 bases at V and 4 bases at J, with 16 bases between. This CDR3 comprises 16 residues.